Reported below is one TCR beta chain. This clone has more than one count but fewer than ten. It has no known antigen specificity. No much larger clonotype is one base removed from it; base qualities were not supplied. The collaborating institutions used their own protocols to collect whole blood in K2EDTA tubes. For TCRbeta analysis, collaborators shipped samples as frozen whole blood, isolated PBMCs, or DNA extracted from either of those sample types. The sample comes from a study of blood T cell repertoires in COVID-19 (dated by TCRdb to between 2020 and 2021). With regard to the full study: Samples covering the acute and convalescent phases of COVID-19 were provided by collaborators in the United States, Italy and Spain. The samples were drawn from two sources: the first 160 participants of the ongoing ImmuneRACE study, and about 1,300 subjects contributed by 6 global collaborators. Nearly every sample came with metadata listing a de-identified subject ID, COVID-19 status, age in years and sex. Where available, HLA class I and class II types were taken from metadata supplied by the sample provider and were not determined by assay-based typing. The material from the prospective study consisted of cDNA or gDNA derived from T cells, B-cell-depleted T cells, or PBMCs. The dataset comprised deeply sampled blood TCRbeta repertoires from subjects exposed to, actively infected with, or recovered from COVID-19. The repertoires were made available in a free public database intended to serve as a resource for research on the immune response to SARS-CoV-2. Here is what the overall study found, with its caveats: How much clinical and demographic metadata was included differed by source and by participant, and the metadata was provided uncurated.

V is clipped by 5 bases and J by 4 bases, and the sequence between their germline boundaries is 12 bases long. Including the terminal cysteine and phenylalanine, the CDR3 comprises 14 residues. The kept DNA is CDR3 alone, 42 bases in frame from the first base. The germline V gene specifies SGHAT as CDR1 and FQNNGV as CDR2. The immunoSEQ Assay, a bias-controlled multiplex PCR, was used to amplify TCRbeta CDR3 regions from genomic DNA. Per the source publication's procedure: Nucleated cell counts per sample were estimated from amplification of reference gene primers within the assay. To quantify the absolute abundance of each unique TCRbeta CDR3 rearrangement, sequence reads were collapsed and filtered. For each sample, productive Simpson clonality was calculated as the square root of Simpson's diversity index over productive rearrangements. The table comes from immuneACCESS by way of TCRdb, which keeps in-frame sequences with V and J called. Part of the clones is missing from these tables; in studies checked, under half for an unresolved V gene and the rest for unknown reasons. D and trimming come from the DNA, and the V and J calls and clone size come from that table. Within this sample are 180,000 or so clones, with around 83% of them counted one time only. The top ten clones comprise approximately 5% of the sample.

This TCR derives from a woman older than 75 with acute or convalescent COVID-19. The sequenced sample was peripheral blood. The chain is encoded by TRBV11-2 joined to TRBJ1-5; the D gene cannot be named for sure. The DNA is TGTGCCAGCAGCCCTCGCCACACAAATCAGCCCCAGCATTTT. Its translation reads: CASSPRHTNQPQHF.